The 23 T cell receptor beta chains presented below share a single source sample, sequenced in a study of shared clonotypes between healthy human individuals. Sequenced by immunoSEQ multiplex PCR; TCRdb stores in-frame clones only, minus some. Of approximately 2.5 million clones listed, roughly nine tenths are singletons. The sequenced sample consisted of naive CD4+ T cells sorted from blood. Stated subset: CD45RA+ positively selected. The receptors were sampled from a young man in good health.

About this clone: The sample has other DNA sequences that encode this CDR3 too. This chain connects TRBV9 to TRBJ1-1; 8 bases line up with TRBD1. Looked up from germline, CDR1 is SGDLS and CDR2 is YYNGEE. The length of the CDR3 is 14 residues. The V segment lost 1 base and the J segment 1 base; nucleotides outside the gene matches: 0. This chain's CDR3 is CASSVQGANTEAFF. CDR3 DNA sequence: TGTGCCAGCAGCGTACAGGGGGCGAACACTGAAGCTTTCTTT. Variable domain in full (rest from reference TRBV9 and TRBJ1-1): DSGVTQTPKHLITATGQRVTLRCSPRSGDLSVYWYQQSLDQGLQFLIQYYNGEERAKGNILERFSAQQFPDLHSELNLSSLELGDSALYFCASSVQGANTEAFFGQGTRLTVV.

The chain is built from TRBV7-8 and TRBJ2-1; no clear D. Germline V lookup: CDR1 SGHVS, CDR2 FQNEAQ. The V and J ends lost 10 bases and 5 bases respectively, with 21 bases between them. The CDR3 sequence is 15 residues long. Written as DNA, the CDR3 is TGTGCCACCATCCCAAGGGAAGGATTTGACAATGAGCAGTTCTTC. It translates to CATIPREGFDNEQFF.

CDR3 sequence reads: CASSRNTGPWTKNIQYF. The DNA for the CDR3 is TGTGCCAGCAGCCGAAACACAGGGCCATGGACCAAAAACATTCAGTACTTC. V and J are TRBV28 and TRBJ2-4; the D gene is possibly TRBD1 (6 bases). The V end was cut by 6 bases, the J end by 2 bases, with 20 bases between. The CDR3 has 17 residues. Germline V CDR1 and CDR2: MDHEN, SYDVKM.

The chain links TRBV5-5 to TRBJ2-5; 9 positions match TRBD1. The assigned J gene may be wrong: the sequence end matches TRBJ2-7 better. The CDR3 consists of 13 residues. The germline V gene has CDR1 SGHKS and CDR2 YYEKEE (reference sequence). The CDR3 DNA reads TGTGCCAGCAATGGACAGGGGTCCGACGAGCAGTACTTC. Protein: CASNGQGSDEQYF.

The J gene is TRBJ2-7, the V gene TRBV30, with D possibly matching TRBD2 (6 bases). The CDR3 covers 15 residues. Trimming removed 3 bases from V and 5 bases from J, with 20 bases in between. In germline, CDR1 is GTSNPN, CDR2 SVGIG (reference sequence). The CDR3 loop is CAWRGGSYSTHEQYF. DNA of the CDR3: TGTGCCTGGAGGGGGGGTAGCTACTCAACCCACGAGCAGTACTTC. Combining the CDR3 with reference TRBV30 and TRBJ2-7 gives the whole variable domain SQTIHQWPATLVQPVGSPLSLECTVEGTSNPNLYWYRQAAGRGLQLLFYSVGIGQISSEVPQNLSASRPQDRQFILSSKKLLLSDSGFYLCAWRGGSYSTHEQYFGPGTRLTVT.

The chain couples TRBV25-1 to TRBJ1-5; D remains ambiguous. Looked up from germline, CDR1 is MGHDK and CDR2 is SYGVNS. V dropped 1 base and J dropped 4 bases, with 8 bases sitting between them. The CDR3 runs 14 residues. CDR3 region: CASSELFRNQPQHF. DNA of the CDR3: TGTGCCAGCAGTGAATTATTTAGAAATCAGCCCCAGCATTTT.

The chain carries TRBV6-6 and TRBJ2-5; 10 bases fit TRBD1. Gene TRBJ2-7 matches the end of the DNA better, so the J call may be wrong. Germline CDR1 MNHNY, CDR2 SVGAGI (reference sequence). The CDR3 runs to 13 residues. CDR3 protein: CASSPGTGVEQYF. As DNA, the CDR3 is TGTGCCAGCAGCCCGGGGACAGGGGTCGAGCAGTACTTC.

The chain carries TRBV15 and TRBJ1-6; no definite D call. Deletions cut 3 bases from V and 9 bases from J, with 15 bases between. CDR1 and CDR2 (germline): LNHNV, YYDKDF (reference sequence). The CDR3 runs to 15 residues. CDR3 protein: CATSSDGLWGSPLHF. The CDR3 coding sequence is TGTGCCACCAGCAGCGACGGGCTTTGGGGTTCACCCCTCCACTTT.

The gene calls are TRBV7-9 and TRBJ1-4; D remains ambiguous. CDR3 size: 13 residues. Trimming removed 2 bases at V and 1 base at J, with 2 bases between. Germline V lookup: CDR1 SEHNR, CDR2 FQNEAQ (reference sequence). CDR3 region: CASSLQTNEKLFF. The CDR3 bases are TGTGCCAGCAGCTTACAAACTAATGAAAAACTGTTTTTT.

This chain connects TRBV7-3 to TRBJ2-2; the match to TRBD1 covers 10 bases. Germline CDR1 and CDR2: SGHTA and FQGTGA. With 2 bases clipped from V and 7 bases from J, the junction kept 4 bases outside the gene matches. The CDR3 runs 15 residues. The CDR3 is CASSLLTGGGGELFF. The CDR3 nucleotides read TGTGCCAGCAGCTTATTGACAGGGGGCGGCGGGGAGCTGTTTTTT. Together with reference TRBV7-3 and TRBJ2-2, the CDR3 gives the full variable domain: GAGVSQTPSNKVTEKGKYVELRCDPISGHTALYWYRQSLGQGPEFLIYFQGTGAADDSGLPNDRFFAVRPEGSVSTLKIQRTERGDSAVYLCASSLLTGGGGELFFGEGSRLTVL.

The chain is built from TRBV19 and TRBJ2-1; D might be TRBD2 (6 bases). CDR1 is LNHDA, CDR2 SQIVND, per germline (reference sequence). This CDR3 spans 16 amino acids. Trimming removed 7 bases from V and 0 bases from J, with 16 bases in between. The CDR3 reads CASNPLGGSSYNEQFF. CDR3 in DNA: TGTGCCAGTAATCCCCTTGGGGGGAGCTCCTACAATGAGCAGTTCTTC.

The chain is built from TRBV9 and TRBJ2-2; D gene uncertain. CDR1 and CDR2 from the germline V gene are SGDLS and YYNGEE. Trimming took off 0 bases at V and 4 bases at J, with 10 bases between the two ends. The CDR3 has 15 residues. CDR3 amino acids: CASSVASSRTGELFF. CDR3 DNA: TGTGCCAGCAGCGTAGCTAGTTCGCGCACCGGGGAGCTGTTTTTT.

CDR3 residues: CASSLTLTGISYEQYF. CDR3 coding DNA: TGTGCCAGCAGCTTGACACTTACGGGGATCTCCTACGAGCAGTACTTC. This chain connects TRBV7-9 to TRBJ2-7, with a possible D match to TRBD2 (5 bases). Germline V gives CDR1 SEHNR, CDR2 FQNEAQ (reference sequence). Trimming removed 3 bases from V and 0 bases from J, with 15 bases in between. This CDR3 has 16 residues.

The chain combines TRBV7-9 with TRBJ2-7; D might be TRBD1 (7 bases). CDR3 length: 15 residues. The V gene's germline CDR1 is SEHNR and CDR2 FQNEAQ (reference sequence). V lost 2 bases to trimming and J lost 1 base, with 12 bases between them. CDR3 sequence reads: CASSLQGGGSYEQYF. The DNA of the CDR3 is TGTGCCAGCAGCTTACAGGGGGGCGGGTCCTACGAGCAGTACTTC.

CDR3 in DNA: TGTGCCAGCTCCCTAGCGGTTACCTACGAGCAGTACTTC. This codes for CASSLAVTYEQYF. This chain links TRBV18 with TRBJ2-7; 7 bases align to TRBD2. CDR1 KGHSH and CDR2 LQKENI come from the germline V gene. The CDR3 is 13 residues long. V dropped 6 bases and J dropped 2; count of bases not matched to a gene: 4.

A remark on this clone: The sample holds other DNA sequences that translate to the same CDR3. The chain uses TRBV30 and TRBJ1-5; tentatively, D is TRBD1 (6 bases). The CDR3 is made up of 13 amino acids. Germline V gene data show CDR1 as GTSNPN and CDR2 as SVGIG (reference sequence). The V and J ends lost 1 base and 5 bases respectively, with 9 bases between them. The CDR3 bases are TGTGCCTGGAGTGCGGGGGGCGATCAGCCCCAGCATTTT. Its protein is CAWSAGGDQPQHF.

The chain couples TRBV18 to TRBJ2-7; D gene ambiguous. Germline-derived CDR1 and CDR2 are KGHSH and LQKENI. Trimming took 4 bases from V and 2 from J, leaving 12 bases between them. The CDR3 spans 14 residues. For the CDR3, the DNA is TGTGCCAGCTCACTCGGGTCACCCCCCTACGAGCAGTACTTC. Amino acid sequence: CASSLGSPPYEQYF.

This chain links TRBV4-1 with TRBJ1-2, with a possible D match to TRBD1 (5 bases). CDR1 MGHRA and CDR2 YSYEKL come from the germline V gene. This CDR3 comprises 14 residues. V was pared by 4 bases and J by 4 bases, with 13 bases between. CDR3 sequence reads: CASSPDGGGYGYTF. CDR3 sequence (DNA): TGCGCCAGCAGCCCAGACGGTGGGGGCTATGGCTACACCTTC.

The chain employs TRBV11-2 and TRBJ1-3, with TRBD1 identical over 9 bases. This CDR3 is 16 amino acids long. Germline V gene data show CDR1 as SGHAT and CDR2 as FQNNGV. The V gene end was trimmed by 2 bases and the J gene end by 4 bases; junction bases not matched to a gene: 6. CDR3 residues: CASSLIRQGEGNTIYF. CDR3 in DNA: TGTGCCAGCAGCTTAATAAGACAGGGGGAAGGAAACACCATATATTTT.

The rearrangement links TRBV5-4 to TRBJ1-4, with TRBD1 matching 8 bases. Trimming removed 5 bases from V and 7 bases from J; junction bases left unmatched: 4. The CDR3 runs 13 residues. Germline CDR1 SGHNT, CDR2 YYREEE (reference sequence). The CDR3 spells CASSRTGFEKLFF. The CDR3 region has the DNA TGTGCCAGCAGTAGGACAGGGTTTGAAAAACTGTTTTTT.

This chain connects TRBV11-2 to TRBJ1-2; D may be TRBD1 (6 bases). This CDR3 is built from 15 residues. The ends were cut back, 5 bases at V and 0 bases at J, with 13 bases in the middle. Germline V CDR1 and CDR2: SGHAT, FQNNGV. The CDR3, as DNA: TGTGCCAGCAGCCCCTGGGGGGCAGCTAACTATGGCTACACCTTC. Protein product: CASSPWGAANYGYTF.

This rearrangement joins TRBV28 to TRBJ2-5; TRBD1 or TRBD2 may be the D gene (6 bases each). The CDR3 is made up of 13 amino acids. The germline V and J ends were trimmed by 8 bases and 4 bases, with 14 bases remaining between them. The germline gives CDR1 MDHEN, CDR2 SYDVKM. The CDR3 region is CASVGGLGETQYF. CDR3 in DNA: TGTGCCAGCGTTGGGGGGCTAGGAGAGACCCAGTACTTC.

The rearrangement links TRBV6-6 to TRBJ2-3; D remains ambiguous. Germline-derived CDR1 and CDR2 are MNHNY and SVGAGI (reference sequence). Deletions cut 4 bases from V and 4 bases from J, with 6 bases between. This CDR3 spans 12 amino acids. CDR3: CASSSLADTQYF. As DNA, the CDR3 is TGTGCCAGCAGTTCCCTAGCAGATACGCAGTATTTT.